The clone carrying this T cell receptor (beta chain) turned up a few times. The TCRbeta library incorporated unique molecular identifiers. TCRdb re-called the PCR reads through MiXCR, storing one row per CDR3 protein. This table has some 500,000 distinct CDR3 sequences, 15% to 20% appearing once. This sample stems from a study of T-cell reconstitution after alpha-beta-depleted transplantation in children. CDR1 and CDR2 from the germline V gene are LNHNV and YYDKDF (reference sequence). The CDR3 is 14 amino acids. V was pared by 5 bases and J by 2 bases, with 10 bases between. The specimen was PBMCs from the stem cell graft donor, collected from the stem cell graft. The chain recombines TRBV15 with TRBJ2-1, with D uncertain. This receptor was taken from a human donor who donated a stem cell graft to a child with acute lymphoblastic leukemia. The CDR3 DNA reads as TGTGCCACCAGCGGCGAAGTCCCCTACAATGAGCAGTTCTTC. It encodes CATSGEVPYNEQFF.